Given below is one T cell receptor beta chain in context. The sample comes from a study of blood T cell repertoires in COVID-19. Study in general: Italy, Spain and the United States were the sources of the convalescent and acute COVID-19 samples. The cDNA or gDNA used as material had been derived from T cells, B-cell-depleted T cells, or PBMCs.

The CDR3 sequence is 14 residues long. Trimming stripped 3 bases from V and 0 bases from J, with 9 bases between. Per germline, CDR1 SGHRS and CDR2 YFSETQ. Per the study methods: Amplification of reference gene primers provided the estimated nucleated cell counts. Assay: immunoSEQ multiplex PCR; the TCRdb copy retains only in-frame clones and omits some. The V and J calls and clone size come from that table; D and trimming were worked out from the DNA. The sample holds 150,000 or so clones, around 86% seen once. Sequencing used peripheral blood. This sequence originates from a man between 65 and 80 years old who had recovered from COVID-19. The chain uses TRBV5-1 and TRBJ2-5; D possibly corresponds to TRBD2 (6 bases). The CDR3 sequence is CASSWRGDQETQYF. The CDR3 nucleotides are TGCGCCAGCAGCTGGCGGGGCGACCAAGAGACCCAGTACTTC.